This TCR beta chain comes out of a study of immune characterization of retroperitoneal liposarcoma (dated by TCRdb to between 2018 and 2021). The method behind the library was PCR. These reads were obtained on a NextSeq 500. The public reads were reprocessed in TCRdb via fastp at Q25 and MiXCR, keeping in-frame beta chains. Rows matching on CDR3 protein sequence are summarized as one entry with the most common DNA and genes. The sample has around 7,000 distinct CDR3 sequences on record, approximately 30% of them singletons. The top ten constitute under 45% of the sample. Note on this clonotype: Its antigen is unknown. Base quality data are lacking; no much larger clone is found one base away.

Unmatched junction bases come to 12, with V trimmed by 6 bases and J by 6 bases. CDR1 and CDR2 are read off the germline V gene as MNHNS and SASEGT. The CDR3 measures 15 amino acids from cysteine to phenylalanine. CDR3 DNA only is kept here, 45 bases in frame from base 1. The sequence was obtained from a male donor with retroperitoneal liposarcoma. This chain joins TRBV6-1 to TRBJ2-5; 8 central bases correspond to TRBD2. Sequencing was carried out using blood. The nucleotides are TGTGCCAGCAGGGAAACAGCGGGAGCGCGGAAGACCCAGTACTTC. The encoded protein is CASRETAGARKTQYF.